This TCR beta chain was sequenced in a study of post-analysis software for immune sequencing data. Germline CDR1 and CDR2: DFQATT and SNEGSKA (reference sequence). The CDR3 extends over 10 amino acids. V shed 6 bases and J shed 7 bases, with 8 bases lying between them. TCR beta cDNA libraries had unique molecular identifiers. T cells numbering about 0.85 to 11 million gave rise to 500,000 to 600,000 cDNA molecules. TCRdb reanalysed the PCR reads using MiXCR and keeps one entry per CDR3 protein. The sample contains approximately 630,000 distinct CDR3 sequences, around 64% of which appear only once. Study findings and constraints: Normalized Chao1 diversity in multiple sclerosis patients fell significantly below that of controls. Patients carried four or five TRBV segments more frequently than controls did, and TRBV5-6, TRBV5-1 and TRBV20-1 were among them.

Points on this clonotype: Its antigen remains unknown.

Material for sequencing was blood. This chain connects TRBV20-1 to TRBJ2-3; D is unresolved. The receptor was isolated from a girl aged 2 to 9 with multiple sclerosis. The CDR3 is CSAPENTQYF. As DNA, the CDR3 is TGCAGTGCCCCAGAAAATACGCAGTATTTT.